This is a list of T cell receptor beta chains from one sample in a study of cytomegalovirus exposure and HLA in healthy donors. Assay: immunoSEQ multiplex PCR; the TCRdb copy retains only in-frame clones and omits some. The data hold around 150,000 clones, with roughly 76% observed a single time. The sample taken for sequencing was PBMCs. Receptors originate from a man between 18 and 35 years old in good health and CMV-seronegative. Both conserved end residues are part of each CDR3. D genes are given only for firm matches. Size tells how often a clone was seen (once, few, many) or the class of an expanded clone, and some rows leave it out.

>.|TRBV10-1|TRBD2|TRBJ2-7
TGCGCCAGCAGTCCCCGGACTAGCTCCTACGAGCAGTACTTC
CASSPRTSSYEQYF
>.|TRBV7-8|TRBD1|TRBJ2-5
TGTGCCAGCAGCTGGGGAGTACAGGGGGCGGTGGAGACCCAGTACTTC
CASSWGVQGAVETQYF
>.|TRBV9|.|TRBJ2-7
TGTGCCAGCAGCGTAGTAGGAGACGGGGGGCGCGACGAGCAGTACTTC
CASSVVGDGGRDEQYF
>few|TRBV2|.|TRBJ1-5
TGTGCCAGCACCGATTCCTCGTACAGGGGCAATCAGCCCCAGCATTTT
CASTDSSYRGNQPQHF
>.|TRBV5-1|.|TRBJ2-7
TGCGCCAGCAGCCTCGGACAGTTCTACGAGCAGTACTTC
CASSLGQFYEQYF
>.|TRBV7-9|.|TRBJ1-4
TGTGCCAGCAGCTTTTGGGGCCGGAGTAATGAAAAACTGTTTTTT
CASSFWGRSNEKLFF
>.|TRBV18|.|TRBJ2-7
TGTGCCAGCTCATCATCACTCTCCTACGAGCAGTACTTC
CASSSSLSYEQYF
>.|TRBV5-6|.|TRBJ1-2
TGTGCCAGCAGCTTGCGGCGAAATAACAGGGTGAACTATGGCTACACCTTC
CASSLRRNNRVNYGYTF
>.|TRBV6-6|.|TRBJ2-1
TGTGCCAGCAGTTTTCAGTATTCCTACAATGAGCAGTTCTTC
CASSFQYSYNEQFF
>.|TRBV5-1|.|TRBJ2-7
TGCGCCAGCAGCTTGGCTGGGAGGTCCTACGAGCAGTACTTC
CASSLAGRSYEQYF
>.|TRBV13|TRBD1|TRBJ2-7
TGTGCCAGCAGCTTTAGGACAGGGGGACCAAGATACGAGCAGTACTTC
CASSFRTGGPRYEQYF
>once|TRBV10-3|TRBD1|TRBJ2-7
TGTGCCATCAGTGAGTCGACTCGGGGGACAGGGGATCGCTACGAGCAGTACTTC
CAISESTRGTGDRYEQYF
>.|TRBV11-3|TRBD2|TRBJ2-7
TGTGCCAGCAGCGAAAGCGGGGGTCCTTCCTACGAGCAGTACTTC
CASSESGGPSYEQYF
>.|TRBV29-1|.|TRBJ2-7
TGCAGCGTTGTTGGCGGGGCGGACGAGCAGTACTTC
CSVVGGADEQYF
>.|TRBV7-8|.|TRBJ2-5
TGTGCCAGCAGCGGTGAGGGGGACCAAGAGACCCAGTACTTC
CASSGEGDQETQYF
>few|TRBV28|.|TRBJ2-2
TGTGCCACCACGGGAGCCCTTGGCACCGGGGAGCTGTTTTTT
CATTGALGTGELFF
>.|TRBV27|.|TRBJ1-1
TGTGCCAGCAGTTTAGCACAGAACACTGAAGCTTTCTTT
CASSLAQNTEAFF
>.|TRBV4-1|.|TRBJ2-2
TGCGCCAGCAGCCAAGAAACTGCGAACACCGGGGAGCTGTTTTTT
CASSQETANTGELFF
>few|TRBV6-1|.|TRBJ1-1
TGTGCCAGCAGATGGAAGGACACTAGCGAAGCTGAAGCTTTCTTT
CASRWKDTSEAEAFF
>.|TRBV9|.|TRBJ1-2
TGTGCCAGCAGCCCCGCCCCGGGTGGCTACACCTTC
CASSPAPGGYTF
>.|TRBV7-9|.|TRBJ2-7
TGTGCCAGCAGCCCCCCCGGGACCTACGAGCAGTACTTC
CASSPPGTYEQYF
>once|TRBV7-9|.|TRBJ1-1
TGTGCCAGCACCAGGACAGTATTTACGAACACTGAAGCTTTCTTT
CASTRTVFTNTEAFF
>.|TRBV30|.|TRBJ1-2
TGTGCCTGTCAATCAGGGGTCAGTTCGGGTGGCTACACCTTC
CACQSGVSSGGYTF
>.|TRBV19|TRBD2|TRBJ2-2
TGTGCCAGTCGGACTAGCGGTAACACCGGGGAGCTGTTTTTT
CASRTSGNTGELFF
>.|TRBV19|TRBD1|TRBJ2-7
TGTGCCAGTAGTTTCAGGGGGACCCCCTACGAGCAGTACTTC
CASSFRGTPYEQYF
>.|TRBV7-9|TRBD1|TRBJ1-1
TGTGCCAGCAGCCGAACAGGGGACACTGAAGCTTTCTTT
CASSRTGDTEAFF
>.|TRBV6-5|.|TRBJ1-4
TGTGCCAGCAGTTACTCGGGCGGGGGCAAGGAAAAACTGTTTTTT
CASSYSGGGKEKLFF
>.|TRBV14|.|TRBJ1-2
TGTGCCAGCAGCCGAGAGGCCATCCATAACTATGGCTACACCTTC
CASSREAIHNYGYTF
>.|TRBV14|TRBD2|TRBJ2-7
TGTGCCAGCAGCCAAGGTAGCGGGGGGAACTCCTACGAGCAGTACTTC
CASSQGSGGNSYEQYF
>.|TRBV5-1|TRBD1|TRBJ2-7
TGCGCCAGCAGCCCCGGGACAGGGTCCTACGAGCAGTACTTC
CASSPGTGSYEQYF
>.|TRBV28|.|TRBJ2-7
TGTGCCAGCAGTTTGAGGAGTGGGGGCCGTGCGACCTACGAGCAGTACTTC
CASSLRSGGRATYEQYF
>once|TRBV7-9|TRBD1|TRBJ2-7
TGTGCCAGCAGCCCCAAGGGGGCTGGCTACGAGCAGTACTTC
CASSPKGAGYEQYF
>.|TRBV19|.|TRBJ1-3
TGTGCCACAGGGCGGGGGACCGGAAACACCATATATTTT
CATGRGTGNTIYF
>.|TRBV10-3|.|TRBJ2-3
TGTGCCATCAGTGAGTCTGGGAAGGCGGGCGCAGATACGCAGTATTTT
CAISESGKAGADTQYF
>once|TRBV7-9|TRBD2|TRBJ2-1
TGTGCCAGCCGCGGGGGGGCCGGAAATGAGCAGTTCTTC
CASRGGAGNEQFF
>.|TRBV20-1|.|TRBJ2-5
TGCAGTGGGCTAGCGCAGACCCAGTACTTC
CSGLAQTQYF
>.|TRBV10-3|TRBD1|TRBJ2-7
TGTGCCATCCGACAGGGCGACGAGCAGTACTTC
CAIRQGDEQYF
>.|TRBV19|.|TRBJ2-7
TGTGCCAGTAGTATTCTTTCGGGGTACTCCTACGAGCAGTACTTC
CASSILSGYSYEQYF
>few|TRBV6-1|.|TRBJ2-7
TGTGCCAGCAGGGAAACAGGGTACCACGAGCAGTACTTC
CASRETGYHEQYF
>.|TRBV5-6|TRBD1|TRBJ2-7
TGTGCCAGCAGTTCGGGACAGGGTTTCCTACTTTACGAGCAGTACTTC
CASSSGQGFLLYEQYF
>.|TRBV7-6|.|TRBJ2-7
TGTGCCAGCAGCTTAGAACCAGGGGACGAGCAGTACTTC
CASSLEPGDEQYF
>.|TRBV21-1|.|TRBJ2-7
TGTGCCAGCAGCAAAATGTCCAGGGTCCACGAGCAGTACTTC
CASSKMSRVHEQYF
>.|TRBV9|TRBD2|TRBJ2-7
TGTGCCAGCAGCGTAAGTCTAGCGGGAAACATCTACGAGCAGTACTTC
CASSVSLAGNIYEQYF
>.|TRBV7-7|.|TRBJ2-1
TGTGCCAGCAGCTTAGGACCGGGGATCTACAATGAGCAGTTCTTC
CASSLGPGIYNEQFF
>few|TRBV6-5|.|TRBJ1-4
TGTGCCAGCAGTACAGACCGACGATTAAATGAAAAACTGTTTTTT
CASSTDRRLNEKLFF
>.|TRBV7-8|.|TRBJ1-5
TGTGCCAGCAGCTCACAGCAGGGATGGAGTCAGCCCCAGCATTTT
CASSSQQGWSQPQHF